This T cell receptor beta chain was identified in a study of blood T cell repertoires in COVID-19. Study overall: The United States, Italy and Spain were the sources of the acute and convalescent COVID-19 samples. From T cells, B-cell-depleted T cells, or PBMCs came the material, which was cDNA or gDNA.

Under the authors' procedure: Amplification from reference gene primers served as the basis for estimated nucleated cell counts. Data came from immunoSEQ multiplex PCR; TCRdb stores just in-frame clones and leaves some out. V and J calls and clone size are given by that table; D and trimming were obtained from the DNA. Of approximately 200,000 clones in the sample, almost 80% are singletons; the top ten hold approximately 15%. The sequenced sample consisted of peripheral blood. The sequence derives from a man in his fifties or sixties with active or convalescent COVID-19.

For the CDR3, the DNA is TGTGCCAGCAGTATGGGACAGGGTTCGTTTTATGGCTACACCTTC. It translates to CASSMGQGSFYGYTF. The V and J genes are TRBV6-5 and TRBJ1-2; the match to TRBD1 covers 9 bases. V trimming: 5 bases; J trimming: 5 bases; junction bases outside the gene matches: 9. This CDR3 spans 15 amino acids. The germline gives CDR1 MNHEY, CDR2 SVGAGI.